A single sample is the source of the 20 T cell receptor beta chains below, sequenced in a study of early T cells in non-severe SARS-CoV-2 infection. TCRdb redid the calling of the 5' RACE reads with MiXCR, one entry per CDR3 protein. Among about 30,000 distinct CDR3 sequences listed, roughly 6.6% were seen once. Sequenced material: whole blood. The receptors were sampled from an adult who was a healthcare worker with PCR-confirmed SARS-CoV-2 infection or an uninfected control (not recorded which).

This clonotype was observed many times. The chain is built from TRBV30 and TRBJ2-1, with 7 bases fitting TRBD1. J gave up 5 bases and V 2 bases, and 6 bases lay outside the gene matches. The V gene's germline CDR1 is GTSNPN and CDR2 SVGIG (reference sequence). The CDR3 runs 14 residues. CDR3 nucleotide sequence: TGTGCCTGGAGTAGACAGGGAATTAACAATGAGCAGTTCTTC. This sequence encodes CAWSRQGINNEQFF.

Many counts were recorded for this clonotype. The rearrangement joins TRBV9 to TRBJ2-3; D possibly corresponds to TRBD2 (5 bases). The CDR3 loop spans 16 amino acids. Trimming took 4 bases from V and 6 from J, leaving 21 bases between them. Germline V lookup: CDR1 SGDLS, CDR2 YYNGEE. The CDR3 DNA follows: TGTGCCAGCAGCTTCCTTCCTAGGAGCGGAGTTGATACGCAGTATTTT. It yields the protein CASSFLPRSGVDTQYF.

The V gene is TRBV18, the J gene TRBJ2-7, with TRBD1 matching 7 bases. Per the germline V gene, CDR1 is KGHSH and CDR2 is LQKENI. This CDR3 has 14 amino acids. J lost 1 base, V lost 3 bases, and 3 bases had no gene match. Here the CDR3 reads CASSPDRVSYEQYF. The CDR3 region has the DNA TGTGCCAGCTCACCTGACAGGGTTTCCTACGAGCAGTACTTC.

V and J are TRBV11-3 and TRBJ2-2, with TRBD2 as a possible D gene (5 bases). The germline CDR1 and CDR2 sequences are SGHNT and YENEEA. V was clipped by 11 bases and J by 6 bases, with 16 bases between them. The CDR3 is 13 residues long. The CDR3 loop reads CASSGLLAGELFF. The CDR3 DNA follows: TGTGCCTCGTCGGGGTTGCTGGCCGGGGAGCTGTTTTTT.

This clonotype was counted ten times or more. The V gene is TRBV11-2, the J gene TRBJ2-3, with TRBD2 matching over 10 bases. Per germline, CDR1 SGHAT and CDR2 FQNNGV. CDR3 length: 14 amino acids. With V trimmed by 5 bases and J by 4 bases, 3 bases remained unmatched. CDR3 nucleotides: TGTGCCAGCAGCGCTAGCGGGAGCGCAGATACGCAGTATTTT. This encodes CASSASGSADTQYF. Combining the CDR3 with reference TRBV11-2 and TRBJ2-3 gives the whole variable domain EAGVAQSPRYKIIEKRQSVAFWCNPISGHATLYWYQQILGQGPKLLIQFQNNGVVDDSQLPKDRFSAERLKGVDSTLKIQPAKLEDSAVYLCASSASGSADTQYFGPGTRLTVL.

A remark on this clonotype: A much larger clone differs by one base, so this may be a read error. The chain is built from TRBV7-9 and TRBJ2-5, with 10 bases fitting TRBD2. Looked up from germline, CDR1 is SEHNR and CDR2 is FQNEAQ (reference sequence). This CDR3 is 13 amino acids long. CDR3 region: CASSLAGEETLYF. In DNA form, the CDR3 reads TGTGCCAGCTCTCTAGCGGGAGAAGAGACCCTGTACTTC.

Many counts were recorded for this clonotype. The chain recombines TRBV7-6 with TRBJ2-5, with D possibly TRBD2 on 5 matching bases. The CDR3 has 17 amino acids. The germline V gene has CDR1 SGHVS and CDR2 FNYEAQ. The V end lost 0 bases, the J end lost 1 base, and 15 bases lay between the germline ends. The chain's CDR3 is CASSLARVIQTQETQYF. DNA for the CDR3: TGTGCCAGCAGCTTAGCGCGGGTTATCCAAACCCAAGAGACCCAGTACTTC.

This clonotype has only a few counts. CDR3 DNA: TGTGCCAGCAGCCAATCGCCGCAGGCGGTCAAGGGTAAGCAGTACTTC. This gives the protein CASSQSPQAVKGKQYF. The rearrangement links TRBV16 to TRBJ2-7; unclear D gene. The CDR3 consists of 16 residues. Germline V gives CDR1 KGHSY, CDR2 FQNENV. The ends were cut back, 0 bases at V and 8 bases at J, with 20 bases in the middle.

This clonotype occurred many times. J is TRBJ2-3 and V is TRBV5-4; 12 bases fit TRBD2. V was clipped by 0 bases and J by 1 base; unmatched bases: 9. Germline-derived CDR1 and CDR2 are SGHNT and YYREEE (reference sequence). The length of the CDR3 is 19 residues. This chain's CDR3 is CASSLGLAGGRGGTDTQYF. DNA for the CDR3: TGTGCCAGCAGCTTGGGGCTAGCGGGGGGGCGTGGAGGCACAGATACGCAGTATTTT.

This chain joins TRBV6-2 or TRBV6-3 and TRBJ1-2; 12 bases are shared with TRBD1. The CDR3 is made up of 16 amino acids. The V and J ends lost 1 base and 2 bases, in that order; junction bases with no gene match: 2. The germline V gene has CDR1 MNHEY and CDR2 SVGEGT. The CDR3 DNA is TGTGCCAGCAGTTACTACGGGACAGGGGGCAACTATGGCTACACCTTC. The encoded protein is CASSYYGTGGNYGYTF.

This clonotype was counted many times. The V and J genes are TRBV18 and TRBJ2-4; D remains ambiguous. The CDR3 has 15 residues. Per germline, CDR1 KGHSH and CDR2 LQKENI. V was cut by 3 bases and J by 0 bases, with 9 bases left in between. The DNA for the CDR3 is TGTGCCAGCTCACCCTTCGACCAAGCCAAAAACATTCAGTACTTC. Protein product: CASSPFDQAKNIQYF.

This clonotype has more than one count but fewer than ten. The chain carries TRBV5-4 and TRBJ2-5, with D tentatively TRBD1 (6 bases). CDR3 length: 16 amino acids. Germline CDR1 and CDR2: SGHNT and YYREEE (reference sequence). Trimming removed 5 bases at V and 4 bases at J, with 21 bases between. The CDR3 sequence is CASSLTDRSGGETQYF. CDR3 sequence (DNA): TGTGCCAGCAGTCTAACCGACAGGTCGGGTGGAGAGACCCAGTACTTC.

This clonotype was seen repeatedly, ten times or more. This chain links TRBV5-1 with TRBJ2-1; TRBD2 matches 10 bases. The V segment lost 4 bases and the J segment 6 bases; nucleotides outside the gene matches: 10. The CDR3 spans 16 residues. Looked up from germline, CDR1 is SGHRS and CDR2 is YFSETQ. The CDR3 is CASSLPGLATPNEQFF. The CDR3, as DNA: TGCGCCAGCAGCCTTCCGGGACTAGCGACCCCCAATGAGCAGTTCTTC.

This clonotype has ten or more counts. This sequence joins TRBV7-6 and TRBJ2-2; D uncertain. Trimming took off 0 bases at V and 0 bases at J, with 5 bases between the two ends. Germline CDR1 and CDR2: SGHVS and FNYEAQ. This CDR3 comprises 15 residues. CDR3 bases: TGTGCCAGCAGCTTAGCAAGGGCGAACACCGGGGAGCTGTTTTTT. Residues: CASSLARANTGELFF.

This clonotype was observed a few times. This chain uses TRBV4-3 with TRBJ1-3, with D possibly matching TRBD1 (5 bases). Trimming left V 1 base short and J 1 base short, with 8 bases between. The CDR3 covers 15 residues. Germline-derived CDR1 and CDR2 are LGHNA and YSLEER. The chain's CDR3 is CASSQGQGSGNTIYF. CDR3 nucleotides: TGCGCCAGCAGCCAAGGCCAGGGTTCTGGAAACACCATATATTTT.

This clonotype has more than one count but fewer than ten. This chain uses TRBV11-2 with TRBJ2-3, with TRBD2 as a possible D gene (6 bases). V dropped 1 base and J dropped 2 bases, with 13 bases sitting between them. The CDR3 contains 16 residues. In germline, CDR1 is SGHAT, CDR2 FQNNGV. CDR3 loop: CASSLGGGAFTDTQYF. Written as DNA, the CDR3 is TGTGCCAGCAGCTTAGGGGGCGGGGCGTTCACAGATACGCAGTATTTT.

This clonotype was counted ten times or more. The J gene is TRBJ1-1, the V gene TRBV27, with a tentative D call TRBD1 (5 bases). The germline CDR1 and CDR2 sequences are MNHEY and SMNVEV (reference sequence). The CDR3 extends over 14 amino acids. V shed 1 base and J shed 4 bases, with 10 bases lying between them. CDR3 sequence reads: CASSLWGGTTEAFF. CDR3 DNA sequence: TGTGCCAGCAGTTTATGGGGGGGGACCACTGAAGCTTTCTTT.

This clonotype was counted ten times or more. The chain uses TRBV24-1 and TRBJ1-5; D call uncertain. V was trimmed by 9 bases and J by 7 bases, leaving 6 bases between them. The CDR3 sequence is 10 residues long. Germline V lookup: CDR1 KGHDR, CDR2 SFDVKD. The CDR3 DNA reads TGTGCCACCGGCCACCAGCCCCAGCATTTT. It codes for CATGHQPQHF.

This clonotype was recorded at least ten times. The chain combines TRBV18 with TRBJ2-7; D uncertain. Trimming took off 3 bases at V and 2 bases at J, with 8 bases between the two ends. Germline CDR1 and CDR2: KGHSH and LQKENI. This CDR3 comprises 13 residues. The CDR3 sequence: CASSPSVTYEQYF. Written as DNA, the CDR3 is TGTGCCAGCTCACCTTCGGTAACCTACGAGCAGTACTTC.

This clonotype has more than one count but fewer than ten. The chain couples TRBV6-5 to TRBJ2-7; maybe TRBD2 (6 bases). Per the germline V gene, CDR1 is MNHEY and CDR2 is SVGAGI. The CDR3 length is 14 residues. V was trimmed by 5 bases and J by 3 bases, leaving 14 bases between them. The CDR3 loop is CASSAMGGSYEQYF. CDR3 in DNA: TGTGCCAGCAGTGCGATGGGAGGAAGCTACGAGCAGTACTTC.